The TCR beta chain under discussion was sequenced for a study of blood T cell repertoires in COVID-19. Original analysis: Amplification of reference gene primers provided the estimated nucleated cell counts. Clones were sequenced by immunoSEQ multiplex PCR, and TCRdb holds only the in-frame ones, with some missing. V and J calls plus clone size are reproduced from that table; the DNA served to infer D and trimming. The data show roughly 220,000 clones, roughly 76% seen once. Germline V gene sequence: CDR1 SGHNT, CDR2 YYREEE (reference sequence). The CDR3 sequence is 12 residues long. Germline trimming cut 7 bases from V and 6 bases from J; bases unmatched to any gene: 5.

Sequencing input: peripheral blood. The V call is TRBV5-4, the J call TRBJ1-1; 8 bases agree with TRBD1. This sequence was found in a woman older than 75 with COVID-19, enrolled during active disease. The CDR3 region has the DNA TGTGCCAGCTTAGACAGGGGCTCTGAAGCTTTCTTT. Translation gives CASLDRGSEAFF.